This record covers a single TCR beta chain. The antigen is unknown. This record comes from a study of Graves' ophthalmopathy and Graves' hyperthyroidism. Study overall: At initial diagnosis, peripheral blood was obtained, and this preceded any treatment. General observations from the study: Most expanded clonotypes from thyroid (those above 0.001 frequency) were also found in blood. A 13-signature model separated ophthalmopathy from stable hyperthyroidism, about 90% sensitivity, about 81% specificity.

Each donor who had ophthalmopathy showed moderate-to-severe activity, a CAS of ≥3, a NOSPECS of ≥4, and a duration under 3 months. Scientists amplified the TCR beta CDR3 regions from RNA transcripts. Investigators did first-round RT-PCR with HTBI primers, then second-round multiplex PCR. Each CDR3 protein gets one entry after TCRdb re-called the multiplex PCR reads with MiXCR. Found here are hundreds of thousands of distinct CDR3 sequences, more than 40% of them singletons; the top ten hold under 3.5%. The J segment lost 8 bases and the V segment lost 2 bases, leaving 8 bases of the junction unmatched. The CDR3 runs 16 residues. Germline V gives CDR1 SEHNR, CDR2 FQNEAQ (reference sequence).

Sequenced: peripheral blood. The chain combines TRBV7-9 with TRBJ2-3; 12 bases match TRBD2. The receptor was isolated from an adult man with Graves' ophthalmopathy. CDR3 nucleotide sequence: TGTGCCAGCAGCTTAACCCTAGCGGGGGGGCCCGGTACGCAGTATTTT. Translated, it gives CASSLTLAGGPGTQYF.